These T cell receptor beta chains were read from a single sample in a study of yellow fever vaccine responses in identical twins. TCRdb re-analysed the RT-PCR reads in MiXCR, keeping a single row per CDR3 protein. The sample includes around 33,000 distinct CDR3 sequences, less than 70% of them seen just once. The specimen was T cells from blood (PBMCs), unsorted or a sorted subset (not recorded which), collected before or after yellow fever vaccination (not recorded which). The receptors shown here come from a woman aged 18-35 years who received the yellow fever vaccine. Both conserved end residues are part of each CDR3. A D gene is named only where the DNA matches it firmly. The size field is filled for only some rows; it gives once, few, many or a size class.

V gene,D gene,J gene,clone size,CDR3 protein,CDR3 DNA
TRBV20-1,-,TRBJ2-5,-,CSARGPNMGETQYF,TGCAGTGCTAGGGGACCAAATATGGGAGAGACCCAGTACTTC
TRBV4-3,-,TRBJ1-2,few,CASSQDRGASGGYTF,TGCGCCAGCAGCCAAGATAGGGGGGCCAGTGGTGGCTACACCTTC
TRBV12-3/TRBV12-4,-,TRBJ1-2,few,CASSLGGPLTSYGYTF,TGTGCCAGCAGTTTAGGGGGGCCCCTCACCTCTTATGGCTACACCTTC
TRBV28,TRBD1,TRBJ1-6,-,CASSFTGGVESPLHF,TGTGCCAGCAGTTTCACAGGGGGCGTAGAATCACCCCTCCACTTT
TRBV7-6,TRBD1,TRBJ2-5,-,CASSLEGTDYQETQYF,TGTGCCAGCAGCCTAGAAGGGACAGACTACCAAGAGACCCAGTACTTC
TRBV2,TRBD1,TRBJ2-1,-,CASSEDKGGEQFF,TGTGCCAGCAGTGAAGATAAAGGGGGCGAGCAGTTCTTC
TRBV18,-,TRBJ1-2,-,CASSHGANYGYTF,TGTGCCAGCTCGCACGGGGCTAACTATGGCTACACCTTC
TRBV29-1,TRBD1,TRBJ2-1,-,CSVGQGAAYNEQFF,TGCAGCGTCGGACAGGGGGCCGCCTACAATGAGCAGTTCTTC
TRBV28,-,TRBJ2-3,few,CASSLLGPMDTQYF,TGTGCCAGCAGTTTATTGGGCCCTATGGATACGCAGTATTTT
TRBV6-1,TRBD2,TRBJ2-7,-,CASFTKRGSYEQYF,TGTGCCAGCTTCACGAAGCGGGGTTCCTACGAGCAGTACTTC
TRBV20-1,-,TRBJ2-5,-,CSARDRGQPSKETQYF,TGCAGTGCTAGAGATCGAGGACAGCCCTCCAAGGAGACCCAGTACTTC
TRBV28,-,TRBJ2-4,-,CASSLRGGTNIQYF,TGTGCCAGCAGTTTGAGGGGAGGCACAAACATTCAGTACTTC
TRBV29-1,TRBD1,TRBJ2-4,-,CSVPDRGAKNIQYF,TGCAGCGTTCCAGACAGGGGTGCCAAAAACATTCAGTACTTC
TRBV5-1,-,TRBJ2-5,-,CASSLSLAIQETQYF,TGCGCCAGCAGCTTGTCGCTAGCGATTCAAGAGACCCAGTACTTC
TRBV10-1,-,TRBJ2-5,-,CASSGGRGEETQYF,TGCGCCAGCAGTGGAGGTCGCGGGGAAGAGACCCAGTACTTC
TRBV7-9,-,TRBJ2-7,-,CASSLEISYEQYF,TGTGCCAGCAGCTTGGAAATATCCTACGAGCAGTACTTC
TRBV20-1,TRBD1,TRBJ2-1,-,CSASRDRDNEQFF,TGCAGTGCGAGCCGGGACAGGGACAATGAGCAGTTCTTC
TRBV5-4,TRBD2,TRBJ2-1,-,CASSPPGTILGNEQFF,TGTGCCAGCAGCCCCCCCGGGACTATACTTGGAAATGAGCAGTTCTTC
TRBV29-1,-,TRBJ2-3,-,CSVEGGRYTDTQYF,TGCAGCGTTGAGGGAGGCCGATACACAGATACGCAGTATTTT
TRBV28,-,TRBJ1-1,once,CASSFLAGDWTEAFF,TGTGCCAGCAGTTTTCTGGCAGGAGATTGGACTGAAGCTTTCTTT
TRBV12-3/TRBV12-4,-,TRBJ2-2,-,CASSTTGAGGTGELFF,TGTGCCAGCAGTACTACGGGGGCCGGAGGCACCGGGGAGCTGTTTTTT
TRBV5-1,TRBD2,TRBJ2-1,-,CASSTLAGDGEQFF,TGCGCCAGCAGCACTCTAGCGGGAGACGGTGAGCAGTTCTTC
TRBV29-1,-,TRBJ1-2,-,CSVDIANYGYTF,TGCAGCGTCGACATTGCTAACTATGGCTACACCTTC
TRBV6-5,-,TRBJ2-1,few,CASSSWGGAWGEQFF,TGTGCCAGCAGTTCCTGGGGGGGGGCCTGGGGTGAGCAGTTCTTC
TRBV7-3,TRBD1,TRBJ2-5,-,CASSWTGGFGETQYF,TGTGCCAGCAGCTGGACAGGGGGCTTTGGAGAGACCCAGTACTTC
TRBV29-1,-,TRBJ2-1,-,CSVEAREGNEQFF,TGCAGCGTTGAAGCCAGGGAAGGGAATGAGCAGTTCTTC
TRBV29-1,TRBD2,TRBJ2-3,-,CSVQAGFSTDTQYF,TGCAGCGTGCAAGCGGGATTTAGCACAGATACGCAGTATTTT
TRBV18,-,TRBJ1-1,few,CASSPRDLNTEAFF,TGTGCCAGCTCACCCCGGGACTTGAACACTGAAGCTTTCTTT
TRBV11-1,TRBD2,TRBJ2-3,few,CASSTVERGGRDTQYF,TGTGCCAGCAGCACCGTGGAGCGGGGGGGCCGGGATACGCAGTATTTT